This TCR beta chain stems from a study of control samples from healthy donors and cancer patients. Germline CDR1 SGHDT, CDR2 YYEEEE. The CDR3 contains 14 residues. V trimming: 3 bases; J trimming: 6 bases; junction bases outside the gene matches: 4. The assay was immunoSEQ multiplex PCR, and TCRdb's table has in-frame clones only and misses some. In the table there are tens of thousands of clones, approximately 84% of which are singletons. The specimen was PBMCs. This chain joins TRBV5-6 and TRBJ2-4; 9 nucleotides align to TRBD1. This sequence was found in a woman in her forties or fifties with lung cancer. CDR3 bases: TGTGCCAGCAGCTGGACAGGGGTGGGAAACATTCAGTACTTC. This codes for CASSWTGVGNIQYF. Together with reference TRBV5-6 and TRBJ2-4, the CDR3 gives the full variable domain: DAGVTQSPTHLIKTRGQQVTLRCSPKSGHDTVSWYQQALGQGPQFIFQYYEEEERQRGNFPDRFSGHQFPNYSSELNVNALLLGDSALYLCASSWTGVGNIQYFGAGTRLSVL.